A selection of T cell receptor beta chains follows, all from one sample in a study of T cells in Graves' hyperthyroidism and ophthalmopathy. TCRdb itself ran the multiplex PCR reads through MiXCR, one entry per CDR3 protein. The repertoire holds 300,000 to 400,000 distinct CDR3 sequences, around 14% seen once, with around a tenth in the top ten. The specimen sequenced was blood. The source is a woman aged 18 to 35 with Graves' hyperthyroidism. Both conserved end residues are part of each CDR3. Each record gives: CDR3 DNA, CDR3 protein, J gene, D gene, V gene, clone size. A D gene is named only where the DNA matches it firmly. Size is stated for part of the rows, as once, few or many counts, or as a class when the clone is expanded.

DNA: TGTGCCAGCAGGTCTAGCGGGAGAGCACTCGAGCAGTACTTC
CDR3: CASRSSGRALEQYF
J: TRBJ2-7
D: TRBD2
V: TRBV12-3/TRBV12-4
size: many

DNA: TGTGCCAGCAGACCTAGGACAGGGCGTATGGATTCACCCCTCCACTTT
CDR3: CASRPRTGRMDSPLHF
J: TRBJ1-6
D: TRBD1
V: TRBV7-8
size: -

DNA: TGCAGTGCTAGAGATGGGGGTGGTCTTGGCTATGGCTACACCTTC
CDR3: CSARDGGGLGYGYTF
J: TRBJ1-2
D: -
V: TRBV20-1
size: many

DNA: TGTGCCAGCCGTCTGGAGAGCCAGGGGGCTGGGTACGAGCAGTACTTC
CDR3: CASRLESQGAGYEQYF
J: TRBJ2-7
D: TRBD1
V: TRBV7-2
size: many

DNA: TGTGCCAGCACCCCCCTTCAGGTAGCGGAAGACACAGATACGCAGTATTTT
CDR3: CASTPLQVAEDTDTQYF
J: TRBJ2-3
D: -
V: TRBV12-3/TRBV12-4
size: many

DNA: TGTGCCAGCAGCGTAGAGCCGAACACTGAAGCTTTCTTT
CDR3: CASSVEPNTEAFF
J: TRBJ1-1
D: -
V: TRBV9
size: few

DNA: TGTGCCAGCAGCTTACTCAGGGTCCTGCATCAGCCCCAGCATTTT
CDR3: CASSLLRVLHQPQHF
J: TRBJ1-5
D: -
V: TRBV7-8
size: many

DNA: TGTGCCAGCAGTTTAGACTCGGGACAGGGTTGGACTGAAGCTTTCTTT
CDR3: CASSLDSGQGWTEAFF
J: TRBJ1-1
D: TRBD1
V: TRBV12-3/TRBV12-4
size: -

DNA: TGTGCCAGCAGCCCCGGGACAGGGGCTGGAAACACCATATATTTT
CDR3: CASSPGTGAGNTIYF
J: TRBJ1-3
D: TRBD1
V: TRBV7-2
size: many

DNA: TGTGCCAGCTCACCTTCAGGGGCGGGAACTGAAGCTTTCTTT
CDR3: CASSPSGAGTEAFF
J: TRBJ1-1
D: -
V: TRBV18
size: many

DNA: TGTGCCAGCAGTACCCCAATGCGGGGTACCTATGGCTACACCTTC
CDR3: CASSTPMRGTYGYTF
J: TRBJ1-2
D: -
V: TRBV28
size: many

DNA: TGTGCCAGCAGTGAAAAAGGACGGTTGAACACTGAAGCTTTCTTT
CDR3: CASSEKGRLNTEAFF
J: TRBJ1-1
D: -
V: TRBV2
size: many

DNA: TGTGCCAGCAGCTTTACAGGGGCCCGGAACACCGGGGAGCTGTTTTTT
CDR3: CASSFTGARNTGELFF
J: TRBJ2-2
D: TRBD1
V: TRBV6-2/TRBV6-3
size: few

DNA: TGTGCCAGCAGCCCTGGGACTAGCGGCGGAGATACGCAGTATTTT
CDR3: CASSPGTSGGDTQYF
J: TRBJ2-3
D: TRBD2
V: TRBV12-3/TRBV12-4
size: -

DNA: TGTGCCAGCAGCTTAGGGACAGGGTTGCACGAGCAGTACTTC
CDR3: CASSLGTGLHEQYF
J: TRBJ2-7
D: TRBD1
V: TRBV7-2
size: many

DNA: TGTGCCATCAGTGAAGCGGGGGGGCCTGGGACCGGGGAGCTGTTTTTT
CDR3: CAISEAGGPGTGELFF
J: TRBJ2-2
D: TRBD2
V: TRBV10-3
size: many

DNA: TGTGCCAGCAGCTTAGCATCCGGGACTAGCGGGACCCCTCTTTTCTACGAGCAGTACTTC
CDR3: CASSLASGTSGTPLFYEQYF
J: TRBJ2-7
D: TRBD2
V: TRBV11-3
size: many

DNA: TGTGCCACCAGTGATTTTCGGGGGGTGGGAGAGACCCAGTACTTC
CDR3: CATSDFRGVGETQYF
J: TRBJ2-5
D: TRBD2
V: TRBV24-1
size: many

DNA: TGTGCCACCAGTGACGGGGGTTCAGGGAATCAGCCCCAGCATTTT
CDR3: CATSDGGSGNQPQHF
J: TRBJ1-5
D: -
V: TRBV24-1
size: many

DNA: TGTGCCATCACAGGGGCAGCTGGAAACACCATATATTTT
CDR3: CAITGAAGNTIYF
J: TRBJ1-3
D: -
V: TRBV10-3
size: few

DNA: TGCAGTGCCCCGGGACAGGGTTCTGAAGCTTTCTTT
CDR3: CSAPGQGSEAFF
J: TRBJ1-1
D: TRBD1
V: TRBV20-1
size: many

DNA: TGTGCCAGCAGCTTTGGACAGGAGTATGGCTACACCTTC
CDR3: CASSFGQEYGYTF
J: TRBJ1-2
D: TRBD1
V: TRBV7-2
size: many

DNA: TGTGCCAGCACCCAGACTAGCGGGAGCACAGATACGCAGTATTTT
CDR3: CASTQTSGSTDTQYF
J: TRBJ2-3
D: TRBD2
V: TRBV9
size: few

DNA: TGCAGTGCTAGAGACCCCCGAGGTAGCAATGAGCAGTTCTTC
CDR3: CSARDPRGSNEQFF
J: TRBJ2-1
D: -
V: TRBV20-1
size: -

DNA: TGTGCCAGCAGCGGCGGACAGGGGGCGCGTTTAGGCTACACCTTC
CDR3: CASSGGQGARLGYTF
J: TRBJ1-2
D: TRBD1
V: TRBV7-9
size: many

DNA: TGTGCCAGCAGGGTGGGGGATTCCTACAATGAGCAGTTCTTC
CDR3: CASRVGDSYNEQFF
J: TRBJ2-1
D: -
V: TRBV6-1
size: many

DNA: TGTGCCACCAGCAGGGACAGACTAAACACTGAAGCTTTCTTT
CDR3: CATSRDRLNTEAFF
J: TRBJ1-1
D: -
V: TRBV15
size: -

DNA: TGTGCCAGCTCACCAACGCAGGGGAGCACAGATACGCAGTATTTT
CDR3: CASSPTQGSTDTQYF
J: TRBJ2-3
D: -
V: TRBV18
size: many

DNA: TGTGCCAGCAGTTCCCGCCTGGGTGGCACCGGGGAGCTGTTTTTT
CDR3: CASSSRLGGTGELFF
J: TRBJ2-2
D: -
V: TRBV27
size: many

DNA: TGTGCCAGCAGTCTCATGACAGAGCAGTTCTTC
CDR3: CASSLMTEQFF
J: TRBJ2-1
D: -
V: TRBV6-2/TRBV6-3
size: many

DNA: TGTGCCAGCTCACCAGGGGGGGGCTGGGACACTGAAGCTTTCTTT
CDR3: CASSPGGGWDTEAFF
J: TRBJ1-1
D: -
V: TRBV18
size: many

DNA: TGTGCCAGCAGCCAAGATCTAGGGTTTGAGACCCAGTACTTC
CDR3: CASSQDLGFETQYF
J: TRBJ2-5
D: -
V: TRBV3-1
size: once

DNA: TGCGCCAGCAGCCCCAATGCAGGGGCGACAGATACGCAGTATTTT
CDR3: CASSPNAGATDTQYF
J: TRBJ2-3
D: -
V: TRBV5-1
size: many

DNA: TGTGCCAGCAGTTACTCCCTCCCGGAGGGCTTATACAATGAGCAGTTCTTC
CDR3: CASSYSLPEGLYNEQFF
J: TRBJ2-1
D: -
V: TRBV6-5
size: many

DNA: TGTGCCATCACCCAGGGGGCCCCGGGGTCACCCCTCCACTTT
CDR3: CAITQGAPGSPLHF
J: TRBJ1-6
D: TRBD1
V: TRBV10-3
size: -

DNA: TGTGCCAGCAGCGATACCAGGCCCTCCAAAAACATTCAGTACTTC
CDR3: CASSDTRPSKNIQYF
J: TRBJ2-4
D: -
V: TRBV7-9
size: -

DNA: TGTGCCAGCTCACCAACGTACCAAGAGACCCAGTACTTC
CDR3: CASSPTYQETQYF
J: TRBJ2-5
D: -
V: TRBV18
size: many

DNA: TGTGCCAGCAGCGTAGGGGACCTACCTCAGCCCCAGCATTTT
CDR3: CASSVGDLPQPQHF
J: TRBJ1-5
D: -
V: TRBV9
size: few

DNA: TGTGCCAGCTCACCGTTAGATGGTCCAGCACTTACCTACAATGAGCAGTTCTTC
CDR3: CASSPLDGPALTYNEQFF
J: TRBJ2-1
D: -
V: TRBV18
size: -

DNA: TGTGCCAGCTCACCACCAGCGGGGGGAACCGGGGAGCTGTTTTTT
CDR3: CASSPPAGGTGELFF
J: TRBJ2-2
D: TRBD2
V: TRBV18
size: few

DNA: TGCAGTGCCCCGGGGACGGGGGGCGGCGAGCAGTACTTC
CDR3: CSAPGTGGGEQYF
J: TRBJ2-7
D: -
V: TRBV20-1
size: -

DNA: TGTGCCAGCAGCCCAAGACCAGGGAGACCTGAAGCTTTCTTT
CDR3: CASSPRPGRPEAFF
J: TRBJ1-1
D: -
V: TRBV14
size: few

DNA: TGTGCCAGTAGTCCACGGGCCCTTGGGGATACGCAGTATTTT
CDR3: CASSPRALGDTQYF
J: TRBJ2-3
D: -
V: TRBV19
size: many

DNA: TGTGCCAGCAGTTCAGGGGAAACCTATAATTCACCCCTCCACTTT
CDR3: CASSSGETYNSPLHF
J: TRBJ1-6
D: -
V: TRBV6-1
size: many

DNA: TGTGCCAGCAGCGCCTACCTACTAGCGGGAGGGGGGTCAAGACGAAGCACAGATACGCAGTATTTT
CDR3: CASSAYLLAGGGSRRSTDTQYF
J: TRBJ2-3
D: TRBD2
V: TRBV5-4
size: few

DNA: TGTGCCAGCAGCTTAGAATTAAAGGCGTCTGGGGCCAACGTCCTGACTTTC
CDR3: CASSLELKASGANVLTF
J: TRBJ2-6
D: -
V: TRBV11-2
size: many

DNA: TGCAGTGCCCGGCGGGTTGCTGGAGCCGAGCAGTACTTC
CDR3: CSARRVAGAEQYF
J: TRBJ2-7
D: -
V: TRBV20-1
size: few

DNA: TGCAGCGTCCTTTTTAGCGGGAGAGGGGCGGGAGCGCAGTATTTT
CDR3: CSVLFSGRGAGAQYF
J: TRBJ2-3
D: TRBD2
V: TRBV29-1
size: many

DNA: TGTGCCAGCAGCTTAGCACAGGGGACTGAAGCTTTCTTT
CDR3: CASSLAQGTEAFF
J: TRBJ1-1
D: TRBD1
V: TRBV7-9
size: -

DNA: TGTGCCAGCAGCCAGGACGCAAACCAAGAGACCCAGTACTTC
CDR3: CASSQDANQETQYF
J: TRBJ2-5
D: -
V: TRBV7-3
size: many

DNA: TGCAGTGCTGCGGACAGGGCGGAGGGCTACACCTTC
CDR3: CSAADRAEGYTF
J: TRBJ1-2
D: TRBD1
V: TRBV20-1
size: -